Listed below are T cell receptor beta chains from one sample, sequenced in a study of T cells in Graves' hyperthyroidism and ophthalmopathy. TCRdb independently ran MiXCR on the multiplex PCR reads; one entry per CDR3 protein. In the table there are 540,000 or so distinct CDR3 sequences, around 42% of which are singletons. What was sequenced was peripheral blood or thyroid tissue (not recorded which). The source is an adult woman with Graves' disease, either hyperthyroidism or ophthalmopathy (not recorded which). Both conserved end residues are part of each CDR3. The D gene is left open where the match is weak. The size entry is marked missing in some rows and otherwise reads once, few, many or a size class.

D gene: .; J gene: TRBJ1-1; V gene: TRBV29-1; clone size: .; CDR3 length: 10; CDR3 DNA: TGCAGCACGGATAAGACTGAAGCTTTCTTT; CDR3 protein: CSTDKTEAFF
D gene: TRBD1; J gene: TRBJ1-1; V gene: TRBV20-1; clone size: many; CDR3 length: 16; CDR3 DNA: TGCAGTGCTCTAAATGGGGGACAGGGGGCGGGCACTGAAGCTTTCTTT; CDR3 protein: CSALNGGQGAGTEAFF
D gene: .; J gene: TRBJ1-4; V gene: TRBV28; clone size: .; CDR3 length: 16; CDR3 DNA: TGTGCCAGCAGTTTGACGGCCCTCCCAACTAATGAAAAACTGTTTTTT; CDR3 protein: CASSLTALPTNEKLFF
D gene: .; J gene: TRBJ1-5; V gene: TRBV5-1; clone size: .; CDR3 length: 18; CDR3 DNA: TGCGCCAGCAGCTCCCAAAGTGGGGGGATCGGGATGAATCAGCCCCAGCATTTT; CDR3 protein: CASSSQSGGIGMNQPQHF
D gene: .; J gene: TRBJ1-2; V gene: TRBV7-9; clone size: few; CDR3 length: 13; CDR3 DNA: TGTGCCAGCAGCCAAGGGCAGAGTGGGGGCTACACCTTC; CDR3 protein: CASSQGQSGGYTF
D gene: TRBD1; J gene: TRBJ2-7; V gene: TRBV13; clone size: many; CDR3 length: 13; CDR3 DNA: TGTGCCAGCAAAACGTGGGACAGTCGCGAGCAGTACTTC; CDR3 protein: CASKTWDSREQYF
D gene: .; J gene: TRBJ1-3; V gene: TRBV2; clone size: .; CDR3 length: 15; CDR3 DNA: TGTGCCAGCAACCTCGACAGTCTCTCTGGAAACACCATATATTTT; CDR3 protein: CASNLDSLSGNTIYF
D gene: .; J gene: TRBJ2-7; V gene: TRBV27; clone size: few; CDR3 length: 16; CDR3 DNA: TGTGCCAGCAGTTTAGGGTCAAGGGGTACTGGGTACGAGCAGTACTTC; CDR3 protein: CASSLGSRGTGYEQYF
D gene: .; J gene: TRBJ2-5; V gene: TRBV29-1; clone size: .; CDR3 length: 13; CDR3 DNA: TGCAGCGTTGGTCCGGCCAGACAAGAGACCCAGTACTTC; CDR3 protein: CSVGPARQETQYF
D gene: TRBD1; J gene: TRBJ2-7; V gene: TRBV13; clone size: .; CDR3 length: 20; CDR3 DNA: TGTGCCAGCAGCTTAGGTGGCAGCCCCACCGGACAGGGGGTCTACTACGAGCAGTACTTC; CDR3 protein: CASSLGGSPTGQGVYYEQYF
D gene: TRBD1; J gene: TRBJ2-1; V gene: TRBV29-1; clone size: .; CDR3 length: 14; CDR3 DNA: TGCAGCGTTGATGGACAGGGGGCAGCGGGGGAGCAGTTCTTC; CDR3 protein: CSVDGQGAAGEQFF
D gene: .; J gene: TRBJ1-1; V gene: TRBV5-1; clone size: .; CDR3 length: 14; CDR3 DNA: TGCGCCAGCAGCTTGGGACAGTCGACACATGAAGCTTTCTTT; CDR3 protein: CASSLGQSTHEAFF
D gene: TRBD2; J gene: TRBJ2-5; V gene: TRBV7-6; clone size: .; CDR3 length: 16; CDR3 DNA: TGTGCCAGCAGCTTGGGACTAGCGGGAGGGAGTGAGACCCAGTACTTC; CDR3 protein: CASSLGLAGGSETQYF
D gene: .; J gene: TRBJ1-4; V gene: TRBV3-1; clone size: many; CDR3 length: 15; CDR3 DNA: TGTGCCAGCAGCGCTAATCCTGACCGGGGGGAAAAACTGTTTTTT; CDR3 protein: CASSANPDRGEKLFF
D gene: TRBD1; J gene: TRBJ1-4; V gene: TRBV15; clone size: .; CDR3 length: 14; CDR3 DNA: TGTGCCACCAGCAGGGACAGGAATAATGAAAAACTGTTTTTT; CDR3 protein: CATSRDRNNEKLFF
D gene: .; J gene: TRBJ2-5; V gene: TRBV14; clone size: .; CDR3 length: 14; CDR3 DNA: TGTGCCAGCAGCCCCACCGGGTTGGGAGAGACCCAGTACTTC; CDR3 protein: CASSPTGLGETQYF